The 7 T cell receptor beta chains in this list originate from one sample, sequenced in a study of technical replicates of blood from several donors. Data came from immunoSEQ multiplex PCR; TCRdb stores just in-frame clones and leaves some out. The sample carries some 77,000 clones, roughly 97% recorded once. Sequenced input: T cells isolated from PBMCs. All receptors come from a human donor in good health.

The chain links TRBV10-2 to TRBJ2-1; 9 nucleotides agree with TRBD2. The CDR3 is 13 residues long. Trimming at V came to 2 bases and at J to 7 bases, leaving 0 bases not matched to a gene. From germline, CDR1 is WSHSY and CDR2 SAAADI. CDR3 residues: CASSEGLANEQFF. The CDR3 DNA reads TGCGCCAGCAGTGAGGGACTAGCGAATGAGCAGTTCTTC.

This sequence joins TRBV28 and TRBJ2-7; TRBD1 might be the D (6 bases). This CDR3 is built from 17 residues. The V gene's germline CDR1 is MDHEN and CDR2 SYDVKM. Trimming shortened V by 6 bases and J by 3 bases, and 24 bases separated the two germline ends. The CDR3 region has the DNA TGTGCCAGCAGCCAATCCCGTCAGGGGAGACGGCGCTACGAGCAGTACTTC. Translation gives CASSQSRQGRRRYEQYF.

The chain is built from TRBV29-1 and TRBJ2-3; 7 bases fit TRBD1. Germline V gene data show CDR1 as SQVTM and CDR2 as ANQGSEA. The trim removed 8 bases at V and 1 base at J, leaving 12 bases unmatched. The CDR3 contains 15 residues. CDR3 residues: CSTVSGTERTDTQYF. For the CDR3, the DNA is TGCAGCACTGTCTCAGGGACAGAACGCACAGATACGCAGTATTTT.

This sequence joins TRBV10-3 and TRBJ1-3; TRBD1 agrees at 10 bases. This CDR3 has 13 amino acids. The J segment lost 11 bases and the V segment lost 10 bases, leaving 11 bases of the junction unmatched. The germline V gene encodes CDR1 ENHRY and CDR2 SYGVKD. The CDR3 DNA follows: TGTGCCACTCGGACCGGGACAGGGGATGCCATATATTTT. This codes for CATRTGTGDAIYF.

The gene calls are TRBV5-1 and TRBJ1-2, with D unclear. Germline-derived CDR1 and CDR2 are SGHRS and YFSETQ. This CDR3 has 15 residues. The V and J ends lost 0 bases and 5 bases respectively, with 14 bases between them. The CDR3 DNA follows: TGCGCCAGCAGCTTGGGAGGCTCTAACCAATATGGCTACACCTTC. It translates to CASSLGGSNQYGYTF.

The chain combines TRBV9 with TRBJ2-1; 10 positions agree with TRBD2. The CDR3 extends over 17 amino acids. The V segment lost 3 bases and the J segment 5 bases; nucleotides outside the gene matches: 11. Germline CDR1 and CDR2: SGDLS and YYNGEE. This CDR3 reads CASSGILGLAIHNEQFF. CDR3 nucleotides: TGTGCCAGCAGCGGAATTCTGGGACTAGCGATTCACAATGAGCAGTTCTTC.

The table lists this clone with a count of one. The chain recombines TRBV27 with TRBJ1-2; possibly TRBD1 for D (5 bases). This CDR3 has 15 residues. Germline V gene data show CDR1 as MNHEY and CDR2 as SMNVEV (reference sequence). V was cut by 0 bases and J by 6 bases, with 14 bases left in between. CDR3 nucleotide sequence: TGTGCCAGCAGTTTATCCCAGGTCAGGGAGGATGGCTACACCTTC. It translates to CASSLSQVREDGYTF.